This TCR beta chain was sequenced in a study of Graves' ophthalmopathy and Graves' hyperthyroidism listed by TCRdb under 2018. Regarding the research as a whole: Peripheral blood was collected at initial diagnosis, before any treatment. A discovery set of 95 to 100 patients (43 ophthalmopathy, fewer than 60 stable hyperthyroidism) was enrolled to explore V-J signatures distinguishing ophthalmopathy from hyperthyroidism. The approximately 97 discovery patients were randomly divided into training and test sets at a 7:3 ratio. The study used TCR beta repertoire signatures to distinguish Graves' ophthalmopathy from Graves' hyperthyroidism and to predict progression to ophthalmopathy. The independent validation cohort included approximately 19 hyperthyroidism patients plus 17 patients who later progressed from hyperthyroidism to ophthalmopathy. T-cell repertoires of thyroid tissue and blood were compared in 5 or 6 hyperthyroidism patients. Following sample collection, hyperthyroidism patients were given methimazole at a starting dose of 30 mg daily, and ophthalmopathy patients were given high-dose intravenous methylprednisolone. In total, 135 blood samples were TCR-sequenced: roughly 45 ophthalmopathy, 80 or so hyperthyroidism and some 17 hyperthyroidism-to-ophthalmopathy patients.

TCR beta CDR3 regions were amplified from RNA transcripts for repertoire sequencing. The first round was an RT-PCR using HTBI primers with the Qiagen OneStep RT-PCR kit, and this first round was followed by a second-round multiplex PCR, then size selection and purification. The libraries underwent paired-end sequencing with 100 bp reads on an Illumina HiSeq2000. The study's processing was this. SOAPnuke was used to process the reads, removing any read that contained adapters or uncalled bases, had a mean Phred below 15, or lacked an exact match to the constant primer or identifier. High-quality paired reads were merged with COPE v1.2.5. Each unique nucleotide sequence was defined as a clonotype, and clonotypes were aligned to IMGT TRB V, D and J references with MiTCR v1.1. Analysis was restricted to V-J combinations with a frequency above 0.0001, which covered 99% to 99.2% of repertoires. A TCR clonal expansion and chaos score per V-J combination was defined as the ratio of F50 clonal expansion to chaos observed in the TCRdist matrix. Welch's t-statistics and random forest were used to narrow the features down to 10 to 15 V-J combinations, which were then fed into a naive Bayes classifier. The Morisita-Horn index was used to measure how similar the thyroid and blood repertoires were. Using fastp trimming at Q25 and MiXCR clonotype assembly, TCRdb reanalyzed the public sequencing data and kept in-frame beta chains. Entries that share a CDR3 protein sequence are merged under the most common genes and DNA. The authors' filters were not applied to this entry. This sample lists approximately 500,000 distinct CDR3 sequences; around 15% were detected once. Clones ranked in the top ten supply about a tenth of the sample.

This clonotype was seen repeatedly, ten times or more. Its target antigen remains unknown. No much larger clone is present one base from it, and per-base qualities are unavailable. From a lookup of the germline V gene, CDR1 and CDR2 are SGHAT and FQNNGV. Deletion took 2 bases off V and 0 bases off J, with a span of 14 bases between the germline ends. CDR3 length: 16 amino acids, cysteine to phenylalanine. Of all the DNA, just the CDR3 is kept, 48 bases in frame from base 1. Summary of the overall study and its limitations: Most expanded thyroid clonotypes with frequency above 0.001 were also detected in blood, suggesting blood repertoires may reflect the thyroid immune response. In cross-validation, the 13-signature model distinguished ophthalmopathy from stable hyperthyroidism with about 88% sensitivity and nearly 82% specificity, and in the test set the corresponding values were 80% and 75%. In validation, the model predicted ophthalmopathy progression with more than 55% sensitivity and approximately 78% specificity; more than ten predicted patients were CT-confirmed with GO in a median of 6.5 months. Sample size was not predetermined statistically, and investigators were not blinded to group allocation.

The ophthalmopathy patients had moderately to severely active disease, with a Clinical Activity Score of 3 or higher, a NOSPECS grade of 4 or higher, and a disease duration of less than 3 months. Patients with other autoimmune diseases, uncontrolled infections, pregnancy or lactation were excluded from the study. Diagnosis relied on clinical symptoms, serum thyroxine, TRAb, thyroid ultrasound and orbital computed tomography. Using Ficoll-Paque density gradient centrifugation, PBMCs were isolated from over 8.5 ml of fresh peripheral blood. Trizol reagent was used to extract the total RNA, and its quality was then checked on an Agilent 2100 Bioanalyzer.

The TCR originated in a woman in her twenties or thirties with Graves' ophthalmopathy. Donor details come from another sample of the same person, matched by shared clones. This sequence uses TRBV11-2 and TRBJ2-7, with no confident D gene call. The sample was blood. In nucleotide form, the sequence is TGTGCCAGCAGCTTACCAAACCGGCAGATCTCCTACGAGCAGTACTTC. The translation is CASSLPNRQISYEQYF.